Each of the 19 T cell receptor beta chains below was sequenced from the same sample in a study of OX40 agonist ivuxolimab in advanced cancers. The assay was immunoSEQ multiplex PCR, and TCRdb's table has in-frame clones only and misses some. Here the sample spans tens of thousands of clones, 70% to 90% being singletons. Sequencing was performed on CD4+ or CD8+ T cells sorted from blood, taken in a trial of the OX40 agonist ivuxolimab. These TCRs come from an adult with an advanced solid tumor such as melanoma, head and neck, liver or kidney cancer.

V is TRBV6-5 and J is TRBJ1-2; D is ambiguous. V lost 6 bases and J 4 bases, leaving 15 bases between the germline ends. This CDR3 contains 14 residues. Germline loops: CDR1 MNHEY, CDR2 SVGAGI. CDR3 region: CASSPAGAGYGYTF. CDR3 DNA sequence: TGTGCCAGCAGCCCGGCCGGTGCAGGCTATGGCTACACCTTC.

The V call is TRBV25-1, the J call TRBJ1-5; maybe TRBD1 (6 bases). CDR1 is MGHDK and CDR2 is SYGVNS in the germline V gene. The length of the CDR3 is 14 residues. V was pared by 2 bases and J by 4 bases, with 9 bases between. This chain's CDR3 is CASSEQGRNQPQHF. The CDR3 nucleotides read TGTGCCAGCAGTGAACAGGGGCGGAATCAGCCCCAGCATTTT.

The rearrangement uses TRBV9 and TRBJ1-1; TRBD1 agrees at 10 bases. CDR3 size: 14 residues. From germline, CDR1 is SGDLS and CDR2 YYNGEE. After removal of 3 bases from V and 4 bases from J, the junction contained 3 bases not matched to a gene. The DNA of the CDR3 is TGTGCCAGCAGCGGGACAGGGGGTGTCACTGAAGCTTTCTTT. Protein: CASSGTGGVTEAFF.

The rearrangement joins TRBV7-3 to TRBJ2-2; the D call may be TRBD1 or TRBD2 (6 bases each). V dropped 2 bases and J dropped 0 bases, with 10 bases sitting between them. The CDR3 is 16 residues long. Germline V gene sequence: CDR1 SGHTA, CDR2 FQGTGA. In DNA form, the CDR3 reads TGTGCCAGCAGCTTACGCGGGACAACGAACACCGGGGAGCTGTTTTTT. The encoded protein is CASSLRGTTNTGELFF.

Here the CDR3 reads CASSKRVYAGDRREQYF. CDR3 DNA: TGTGCCAGCAGCAAAAGGGTCTACGCGGGGGACCGCCGCGAGCAGTACTTC. The chain recombines TRBV11-2 with TRBJ2-7, with 7 positions matching TRBD2. Per the germline V gene, CDR1 is SGHAT and CDR2 is FQNNGV. V was pared by 5 bases and J by 6 bases, with 19 bases of the junction left unmatched. The CDR3 is 17 amino acids.

This rearrangement joins TRBV5-5 to TRBJ1-6; TRBD1 agrees at 7 bases. J was trimmed by 6 bases and V by 2 bases; bases with no gene match: 8. Germline loops: CDR1 SGHKS, CDR2 YYEKEE (reference sequence). The CDR3 is made up of 16 amino acids. Here the CDR3 DNA reads TGTGCCAGCAGCTTCGAGGGGGCTCTAGCTAATTCACCCCTCCACTTT. Its translation: CASSFEGALANSPLHF.

The chain recombines TRBV4-1 with TRBJ1-6; D unclear. The CDR3 has 17 amino acids. From germline, CDR1 is MGHRA and CDR2 YSYEKL. V was shortened by 0 bases and J by 1 base, with 10 bases between the two germline ends. The CDR3 loop is CASSQEPPGSYNSPLHF. The DNA for the CDR3 is TGCGCCAGCAGCCAAGAGCCGCCGGGATCCTATAATTCACCCCTCCACTTT.

Only one count was recorded for this clone. The V gene is TRBV28, the J gene TRBJ2-5; D could derive from TRBD1 or TRBD2 (5 bases each). Germline V gene data show CDR1 as MDHEN and CDR2 as SYDVKM. The CDR3 is 11 residues long. V lost 7 bases to trimming and J lost 9 bases, with 12 bases between them. CDR3 bases: TGTGCCAGCACCGAAATGGGGGCCCAGTACTTC. Translating it yields CASTEMGAQYF.

The gene calls are TRBV27 and TRBJ2-3; TRBD2 is a possible D gene (6 bases). Deletions cut 5 bases from V and 3 bases from J, with 18 bases between. Germline V gene sequence: CDR1 MNHEY, CDR2 SMNVEV (reference sequence). There are 16 residues in the CDR3. DNA of the CDR3: TGTGCCAGCAGTCCAGGCCCGGGGGTGGGTACAGATACGCAGTATTTT. Translated, it gives CASSPGPGVGTDTQYF.

This clone turned up a few times. The CDR3 reads CASSLEGPSGNTIYF. DNA of the CDR3: TGTGCCAGCAGCTTAGAAGGACCCTCTGGAAACACCATATATTTT. The rearrangement uses TRBV11-2 and TRBJ1-3; D is uncertain. The CDR3 totals 15 residues. Trimming took off 0 bases at V and 0 bases at J, with 6 bases between the two ends. Per germline, CDR1 SGHAT and CDR2 FQNNGV.

DNA for the CDR3: TGTGCCAGCAGTCCCCAGGCCAATGAGCAGTTCTTC. Translation: CASSPQANEQFF. The chain joins TRBV7-2 to TRBJ2-1; D is undetermined. CDR1 is SGHTA, CDR2 FQGNSA, per germline. V was trimmed by 6 bases and J by 6 bases, leaving 9 bases between them. This CDR3 is 12 amino acids long.

The chain carries TRBV5-1 and TRBJ1-1; no clear D gene. The CDR3 covers 16 residues. The V gene's germline CDR1 is SGHRS and CDR2 YFSETQ. V was clipped by 0 bases and J by 2 bases, with 14 bases between them. The CDR3 reads CASSLERVQTNTEAFF. Here the CDR3 DNA reads TGCGCCAGCAGCTTGGAGCGGGTCCAAACAAACACTGAAGCTTTCTTT.

The chain joins TRBV9 to TRBJ2-6; unclear D gene. V was trimmed by 7 bases and J by 3 bases, leaving 8 bases between them. CDR3 length equals 13 residues. The germline V gene encodes CDR1 SGDLS and CDR2 YYNGEE. In DNA, the CDR3 is TGTGCCAGCTCGAGTGGTGGGGCCAACGTCCTGACTTTC. Amino acids: CASSSGGANVLTF.

The chain links TRBV16 to TRBJ2-3; no clear D. Per germline, CDR1 KGHSY and CDR2 FQNENV. V lost 4 bases and J 3 bases, leaving 14 bases between the germline ends. The CDR3 totals 15 residues. CDR3 sequence reads: CASSPAGLGTDTQYF. The CDR3 coding sequence is TGTGCCAGCAGCCCCGCCGGGTTGGGGACAGATACGCAGTATTTT.

The chain combines TRBV25-1 with TRBJ1-1, with TRBD1 as a possible D gene (6 bases). The CDR3 has 15 residues. V lost 4 bases and J lost 3, with 15 bases in between. Germline V lookup: CDR1 MGHDK, CDR2 SYGVNS. As DNA, the CDR3 is TGTGCCAGCAGTGCGTCAGGGGTCTATGACACTGAAGCTTTCTTT. Its protein product is CASSASGVYDTEAFF.

The chain uses TRBV19 and TRBJ2-3; 8 bases match TRBD1. The ends lost 1 base at V and 6 bases at J; junction bases unmatched: 12. Germline V gives CDR1 LNHDA, CDR2 SQIVND (reference sequence). This CDR3 has 17 amino acids. CDR3 in amino acids: CASSIGGTGGRSDTQYF. The CDR3, as DNA: TGTGCCAGTAGTATAGGGGGAACAGGGGGAAGGTCTGATACGCAGTATTTT. Full variable domain (remainder filled in from reference TRBV19 and TRBJ2-3): DGGITQSPKYLFRKEGQNVTLSCEQNLNHDAMYWYRQDPGQGLRLIYYSQIVNDFQKGDIAEGYSVSREKKESFPLTVTSAQKNPTAFYLCASSIGGTGGRSDTQYFGPGTRLTVL.

The V call is TRBV6-5, the J call TRBJ2-7; perhaps TRBD1 as D (5 bases). V was clipped by 5 bases and J by 2 bases, with 10 bases between them. This CDR3 is built from 13 residues. Germline values: CDR1 MNHEY, CDR2 SVGAGI. The CDR3 region is CASSTTVTYEQYF. CDR3 coding DNA: TGTGCCAGCAGTACGACAGTAACCTACGAGCAGTACTTC.

The DNA for the CDR3 is TGTGCCAGCTCACCGTTGGAACAGGGTGCAGGAGGCTACACCTTC. It specifies CASSPLEQGAGGYTF. The chain couples TRBV18 to TRBJ1-2, with D tentatively TRBD1 (6 bases). Per germline, CDR1 KGHSH and CDR2 LQKENI. There are 15 residues in the CDR3. Deletions cut 3 bases from V and 8 bases from J, with 19 bases between. Drawing the rest from reference TRBV18 and TRBJ1-2, the complete variable domain is NAGVMQNPRHLVRRRGQEARLRCSPMKGHSHVYWYRQLPEEGLKFMVYLQKENIIDESGMPKERFSAEFPKEGPSILRIQQVVRGDSAAYFCASSPLEQGAGGYTFGSGTRLTVV.

The rearrangement joins TRBV2 to TRBJ2-7, with 7 bases aligning to TRBD1. The CDR3 runs 14 residues. The germline V gene has CDR1 SNHLY and CDR2 FYNNEI. Losses at the gene ends were 7 bases for V and 0 bases for J; bases not matched to a gene: 6. CDR3 protein: CASMIQGPSYEQYF. DNA for the CDR3: TGTGCCAGCATGATACAGGGGCCCTCCTACGAGCAGTACTTC.